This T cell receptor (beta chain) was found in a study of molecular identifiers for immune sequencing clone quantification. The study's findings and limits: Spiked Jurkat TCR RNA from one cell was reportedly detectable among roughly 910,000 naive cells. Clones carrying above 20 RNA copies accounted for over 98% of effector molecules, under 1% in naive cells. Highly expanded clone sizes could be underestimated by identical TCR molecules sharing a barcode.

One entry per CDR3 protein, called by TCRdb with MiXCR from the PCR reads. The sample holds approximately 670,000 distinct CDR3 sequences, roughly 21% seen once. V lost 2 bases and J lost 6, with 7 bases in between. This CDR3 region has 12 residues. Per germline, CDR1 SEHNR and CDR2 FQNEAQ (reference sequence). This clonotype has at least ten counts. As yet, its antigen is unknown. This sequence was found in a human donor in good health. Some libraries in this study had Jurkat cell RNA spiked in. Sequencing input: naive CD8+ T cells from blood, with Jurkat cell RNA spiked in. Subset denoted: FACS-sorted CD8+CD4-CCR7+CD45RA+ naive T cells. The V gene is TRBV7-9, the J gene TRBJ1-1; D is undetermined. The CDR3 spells CASSLYVSEAFF. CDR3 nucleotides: TGTGCCAGCAGCTTATACGTGTCTGAAGCTTTCTTT.